This T cell receptor (beta chain) was sequenced for a study of identical twins. One entry per CDR3 protein, called by TCRdb with MiXCR from the 5' RACE reads. The sample lists under 300,000 distinct CDR3 sequences; over 13% were seen once. V shed 4 bases and J shed 6 bases, with 16 bases lying between them. The CDR3 runs 16 residues. Per germline, CDR1 LNHNV and CDR2 YYDKDF (reference sequence). V is TRBV15 and J is TRBJ1-6; D is perhaps TRBD1 (5 bases). Sequenced input: memory (CD45RO+) T cells sorted from blood. The receptor was isolated from a woman younger than 30 in good health. The CDR3 DNA sequence: TGTGCCACCAGCACCAACCGGGGGGGTAGTAATTCACCCCTCCACTTT. This gives the protein CATSTNRGGSNSPLHF. Together with reference TRBV15 and TRBJ1-6, the CDR3 gives the full variable domain: DAMVIQNPRYQVTQFGKPVTLSCSQTLNHNVMYWYQQKSSQAPKLLFHYYDKDFNNEADTPDNFQSRRPNTSFCFLDIRSPGLGDTAMYLCATSTNRGGSNSPLHFGNGTRLTVT.